Listed below are T cell receptor beta chains from one sample, sequenced in a study of molecular identifiers for immune sequencing clone quantification. Using its own MiXCR run on the PCR reads, TCRdb lists one record per CDR3 protein. The sample holds about 40,000 distinct CDR3 sequences, less than 20% seen once. The sequenced sample was naive CD8+ T cells from blood, with Jurkat cell RNA spiked in. Receptors originate from a human donor in good health. Some libraries in this study had Jurkat cell RNA spiked in. CDR3s include the opening cysteine and the closing phenylalanine or tryptophan. The order of the fields is D gene, clone size, V gene, J gene, CDR3 DNA, CDR3 protein. D genes are given only for firm matches. Some rows have no size entry. The others give once, few or many, or a class for an expanded clone.

D gene: TRBD1; clone size: many; V gene: TRBV10-3; J gene: TRBJ2-1; CDR3 DNA: TGTGCCATCAGTGACCCCGGGACAGGGTTCAATGAGCAGTTCTTC; CDR3 protein: CAISDPGTGFNEQFF
D gene: TRBD1; clone size: many; V gene: TRBV6-6; J gene: TRBJ2-7; CDR3 DNA: TGTGCCAGCAGTTACCCCCCCCTAGGACAGGCATATTCCTACGAGCAGTACTTC; CDR3 protein: CASSYPPLGQAYSYEQYF
D gene: NA; clone size: many; V gene: TRBV19; J gene: TRBJ1-5; CDR3 DNA: TGTGCCAGTAGTCCGGGGGGCCAGGGACAGCCCCAGCATTTT; CDR3 protein: CASSPGGQGQPQHF
D gene: NA; clone size: NA; V gene: TRBV14; J gene: TRBJ1-5; CDR3 DNA: TGTGCCAGCAGCCAAGATCTTGGGGGCTTCACCCGGGCCACAATTAAGAGCAATCAGCCCCAGCATTTT; CDR3 protein: CASSQDLGGFTRATIKSNQPQHF
D gene: TRBD2; clone size: many; V gene: TRBV20-1; J gene: TRBJ2-7; CDR3 DNA: TGCAGTGCTCGCCCGGACTGGACTAGCGGGAGTTGGGGCGAGCAGTACTTC; CDR3 protein: CSARPDWTSGSWGEQYF
D gene: TRBD1; clone size: NA; V gene: TRBV7-8; J gene: TRBJ2-1; CDR3 DNA: TGTGCCAGCAGCTCCCCGGGACAGGGTCAGAATGAGCAGTTCTTC; CDR3 protein: CASSSPGQGQNEQFF
D gene: NA; clone size: many; V gene: TRBV2; J gene: TRBJ2-7; CDR3 DNA: TGTGCCAGCGACGTGACCCGCTACGAGCAGTACTTC; CDR3 protein: CASDVTRYEQYF
D gene: NA; clone size: few; V gene: TRBV4-2; J gene: TRBJ2-1; CDR3 DNA: TGTGCCAGCAGCCAAGAGGTTCGGGACACCTTTTACAATGAGCAGTTCTTC; CDR3 protein: CASSQEVRDTFYNEQFF
D gene: NA; clone size: many; V gene: TRBV28; J gene: TRBJ2-7; CDR3 DNA: TGTGCCAGCAGTTTTGCCGGGATGGAGCAGTACTTC; CDR3 protein: CASSFAGMEQYF
D gene: NA; clone size: few; V gene: TRBV20-1; J gene: TRBJ2-1; CDR3 DNA: TGCAGTGCTAGAGGATGGGTAGCACCGAGCTCCTACAATGAGCAGTTCTTC; CDR3 protein: CSARGWVAPSSYNEQFF
D gene: NA; clone size: many; V gene: TRBV20-1; J gene: TRBJ2-1; CDR3 DNA: TGCAGTGCTAGAGGATACCTAACCAGCTCCTACAATGAGCAGTTCTTC; CDR3 protein: CSARGYLTSSYNEQFF
D gene: NA; clone size: many; V gene: TRBV19; J gene: TRBJ2-7; CDR3 DNA: TGTGCCAGTAGTATTCTGGACGAGCAGTACTTC; CDR3 protein: CASSILDEQYF
D gene: NA; clone size: many; V gene: TRBV7-2; J gene: TRBJ1-2; CDR3 DNA: TGTGCCAGCAGCTTAGACAGGGAATGGACCTATGGCTACACCTTC; CDR3 protein: CASSLDREWTYGYTF
D gene: TRBD2; clone size: few; V gene: TRBV7-6; J gene: TRBJ2-1; CDR3 DNA: TGTGCCAGCAGCCAAGGGGTAGCGGGAGTTGGTGAGCAGTTCTTC; CDR3 protein: CASSQGVAGVGEQFF
D gene: TRBD2; clone size: many; V gene: TRBV6-5; J gene: TRBJ2-7; CDR3 DNA: TGTGCCAGCACAAGTGGTAGCGGGAGATCCCTCGAGCAGTACTTC; CDR3 protein: CASTSGSGRSLEQYF
D gene: NA; clone size: many; V gene: TRBV4-1; J gene: TRBJ2-1; CDR3 DNA: TGCGCCAGCAGCCCGAGTGGAACTTACAATGAGCAGTTCTTC; CDR3 protein: CASSPSGTYNEQFF
D gene: TRBD2; clone size: many; V gene: TRBV9; J gene: TRBJ2-2; CDR3 DNA: TGTGCCAGCAGCTCACGACTAGCGGGAGTCACCGGGGAGCTGTTTTTT; CDR3 protein: CASSSRLAGVTGELFF
D gene: NA; clone size: NA; V gene: TRBV2; J gene: TRBJ2-1; CDR3 DNA: TGTGCCAGCAGTATAAGGGTCAATGAGCAGTTCTTC; CDR3 protein: CASSIRVNEQFF
D gene: NA; clone size: NA; V gene: TRBV12-2; J gene: TRBJ2-3; CDR3 DNA: TGTGCAAGTCGCTTAGAGGGACTAGGCGCAGATACGCAGTATTTT; CDR3 protein: CASRLEGLGADTQYF
D gene: NA; clone size: many; V gene: TRBV4-3; J gene: TRBJ2-7; CDR3 DNA: TGCGCCAGCAGCCAAGGGTCCGGAACCATCTACGAGCAGTACTTC; CDR3 protein: CASSQGSGTIYEQYF
D gene: TRBD2; clone size: many; V gene: TRBV18; J gene: TRBJ2-7; CDR3 DNA: TGTGCCAGCTCCCCGGGTGTTTTCGGGAGGGCTGACGAGCAGTACTTC; CDR3 protein: CASSPGVFGRADEQYF
D gene: TRBD2; clone size: NA; V gene: TRBV7-2; J gene: TRBJ2-5; CDR3 DNA: TGTGCCAACAGCTTCGAAGGGACTAGCGGGAGAGAGACCCAGTACTTC; CDR3 protein: CANSFEGTSGRETQYF
D gene: NA; clone size: NA; V gene: TRBV11-2; J gene: TRBJ2-2; CDR3 DNA: TGTGCCAGCAGCTCGCACATGGACAACCCGAACACCGGGGAGCTGTTTTTT; CDR3 protein: CASSSHMDNPNTGELFF
D gene: TRBD1; clone size: many; V gene: TRBV7-9; J gene: TRBJ2-2; CDR3 DNA: TGTGCCAGCCTGACAGGGCTGAACACCGGGGAGCTGTTTTTT; CDR3 protein: CASLTGLNTGELFF
D gene: NA; clone size: NA; V gene: TRBV7-8; J gene: TRBJ1-1; CDR3 DNA: TGTGCCAGCAGCTTAGTCGGCAGGGGCCCCTATAACACTGAAGCTTTCTTT; CDR3 protein: CASSLVGRGPYNTEAFF
D gene: NA; clone size: many; V gene: TRBV4-3; J gene: TRBJ2-1; CDR3 DNA: TGCGCCAGCAGCCAAGATCGAGGGTTAGGCGGATACTCCTACAATGAGCAGTTCTTC; CDR3 protein: CASSQDRGLGGYSYNEQFF